This T cell receptor (beta chain) appears in the sequencing data of a study of tumor-infiltrating lymphocytes in primary liver carcinoma (dated by TCRdb to 2016 to 2017). For context, the study as a whole: The five patients, three men and two women aged 30 to 69 years, had hepatocellular carcinoma (four) or combined HCC and intrahepatic cholangiocarcinoma (one). TCRbeta repertoire sequencing, expression microarrays and whole-exome sequencing were combined in the study across five regions of each liver tumor, with adjacent normal tissue and blood also included. The roughly 25 tumor region samples were profiled with Agilent mRNA microarrays so that TCRbeta repertoire diversity could be related to the local molecular phenotype. The tumors of the five patients were staged as T1-T3 N0M0, with maximum diameters ranging from roughly 4.2 to 11 cm. High reproducibility was observed for the technical replicate repertoires, with mean shared-clone rates approximately 0.9 and correlation coefficients above 0.95. A total of roughly 35 specimens from 5 patients underwent TCRbeta repertoire sequencing, comprising around 25 tumor regions, 5 adjacent noncancerous liver tissues and 5 peripheral blood samples. Samples yielded roughly 3.65 to 7.5 million productive TCRbeta reads; read depth did not differ significantly between tissue types. Here is what the overall study found, with its caveats: Only the TCR beta chain was sequenced, so true repertoire diversity is likely underestimated because unpaired alpha chains were not captured. Only about 8-24% of top clones were present in all five regions of a tumor, suggesting spatial heterogeneity of tumor-infiltrating T cells. Compared with blood, tumors had a significantly larger share of the repertoire taken up by the top 250 clones (p = 0.039). Pairs of tumor regions showed greater repertoire overlap (mean around 35%) than tumor-adjacent pairs (roughly 17%) or tumor-blood pairs (about 15%), which is consistent with antigen-driven expansion. The study included only four to six patients, and the authors note findings should be validated in a larger study. Because the samples were bulk and unsorted, CD4+ and CD8+ T cell repertoires could not be compared.

The germline V gene specifies SGHAT as CDR1 and FQNNGV as CDR2. The CDR3 has 14 amino acids, counting both end residues. The sequence is cut down to CDR3 DNA, 42 bases in frame from base 1. Total RNA and DNA were co-extracted without cell sorting from around 20-30 mg of bulk tissue using the AllPrep DNA/RNA mini kit. Surgical resection was performed in China between November 2015 and March 2016 on four or five patients with histopathologically diagnosed primary liver carcinoma. Patients had chronic HBV infection and were treatment-naive at sampling. Each tumor was sampled at five spatially separated regions: the superior, inferior, left-lateral and right-lateral poles and the tumor centre. More than 85% viable tumor cells were found by histology in every tumor sample. Fresh tumor and adjacent tissue pieces were bisected; one half was stored in RNAlater at -80°C, the other sent for histology. Concerning this clonotype: The antigen this receptor binds is unknown. Since no conserved phenylalanine or tryptophan closes the CDR3, a read error is the likely cause.

TCRbeta-specific cDNA was reverse-transcribed from approximately 460 ng total RNA using a constant-region primer and ProtoScript II reverse transcriptase. Construction of the TCRbeta libraries relied on three nested rounds of multiplex PCR, following a slightly modified ARM-PCR procedure. Each of the first two PCR rounds ran for around 10 cycles using multiplex TRBV1-TRBV30 forward primers together with a Cbeta reverse primer. Sample barcodes and Illumina adapters were added in a final 25-cycle PCR with Deep VentR polymerase. Before sequencing, amplicons between 200 and 500 bp were purified from gel using a QIAquick gel extraction kit. An Illumina HiSeq 2500 was used to sequence the TCRbeta amplicons with 250-bp paired-end reads. The authors' pipeline ran thus. Quality trimming of reads was performed with Trimmomatic v0.33, and paired reads were merged with FLASH v1.2.11 so that full CDR3 sequences could be recovered. V, D and J germline segments were assigned to the rearranged TCRbeta sequences using MiGEC v1.2.1b. Clonotype statistics, along with Shannon-Wiener diversity indices, were calculated using VDJtools v1.0.0. Except for diversity analysis, only each sample's 250 most abundant clonotypes were used in subsequent analyses to reduce sampling bias. The public reads were run again by TCRdb, first through fastp at Q25 and then through MiXCR, and only productive beta chains were kept. Rows are combined by CDR3 protein, so each entry shows the most common genes and DNA. The V and J calls come from TCRdb's annotation, not from the publication. Across this sample there are around 32,000 distinct CDR3 sequences, with less than 80% seen only once. Jointly, the top ten make up roughly 38% of the sample.

The sequence was obtained from a man between 35 and 55 years old with primary liver carcinoma and hepatitis B virus infection. Sequencing used liver tumor tissue from sampling region 5. The cell subset or site label corresponds to: tumor region T5, tumor centre. This sequence uses TRBV11-2 and TRBJ2-7, with no reliable assignment of the D segment. The DNA reads as follows: TGCGCCAGCAGCTTAGGCCACGGCTCCTACGTGCAGTACCTC. It translates to CASSLGHGSYVQYL.